These 26 T cell receptor beta chains were sequenced from one sample in a study of blood T cells in healthy people across ages. The second PCR ran about 6 to 11 cycles with a sample-barcoded 5' primer and J-beta primers. TCRdb reprocessed the 5' RACE reads with MiXCR, giving one entry per CDR3 protein. The sample carries roughly 1,000,000 distinct CDR3 sequences, approximately 25% recorded once. In addition, the sample was reused for a study of T cells of mothers and their children.

The specimen was blood. These receptors all come from a girl aged 2-10 years in good health.

This clonotype was seen only a few times. The V call is TRBV5-1, the J call TRBJ1-2; D uncertain. Germline assignment: CDR1 SGHRS and CDR2 YFSETQ. The CDR3 has 13 residues. V lost 4 bases to trimming and J lost 6 bases, with 13 bases between them. The DNA of the CDR3 is TGCGCCAGCAGCCCCAACTGGAGGGATGGCTACACCTTC. The encoded protein is CASSPNWRDGYTF.

Turning to this clonotype: The junction departs from germline at one end; a sequencing error may be responsible. V gene TRBV12-3 or TRBV12-4 combines with J gene TRBJ1-1; D is undetermined. The CDR3 consists of 15 residues. In nucleotides, the CDR3 is TGTGTCAGCAGCCCCGAAATGGTACTGAACACTGAAGCTTTCTTT. Translation: CVSSPEMVLNTEAFF.

This chain uses TRBV13 with TRBJ1-2; 8 positions agree with TRBD1. This CDR3 has 18 amino acids. In germline, CDR1 is PRHDT, CDR2 FYEKMQ (reference sequence). With V trimmed by 1 base and J by 5 bases, 15 bases remained unmatched. CDR3 in amino acids: CASSLEAGGADLGYGYTF. The CDR3 coding sequence is TGTGCCAGCAGCTTAGAGGCAGGGGGCGCAGACCTTGGGTATGGCTACACCTTC.

This clonotype turned up a few times. The chain's CDR3 is CASSLGGGLNQPQHF. Written as DNA, the CDR3 is TGTGCCAGCAGTTTAGGAGGGGGGCTCAATCAGCCCCAGCATTTT. The chain recombines TRBV12-3 or TRBV12-4 with TRBJ1-5; tentative D call: TRBD1 (6 bases). The germline V and J ends were trimmed by 1 base and 3 bases, with 10 bases remaining between them. The CDR3 has 15 residues.

This clonotype has a handful of counts. The chain carries TRBV28 and TRBJ1-5; TRBD1 agrees at 8 bases. CDR3 length equals 15 residues. V lost 3 bases, J lost 6 bases, and 7 bases stayed unmatched. The germline gives CDR1 MDHEN, CDR2 SYDVKM. The CDR3 sequence is CASSLRQGASQPQHF. For the CDR3, the DNA is TGTGCCAGCAGTTTGCGGCAGGGGGCGAGTCAGCCCCAGCATTTT.

This clonotype was seen only a few times. V usage is TRBV10-3 and J usage is TRBJ1-4; the D is unclear. This CDR3 has 13 amino acids. The germline CDR1 and CDR2 sequences are ENHRY and SYGVKD. Trimming removed 4 bases from V and 8 bases from J, with 11 bases in between. DNA for the CDR3: TGTGCCATCAGTGTTATAGGGCGGGAAAAACTGTTTTTT. Amino acids: CAISVIGREKLFF.

This clonotype was observed a handful of times. V and J are TRBV5-5 and TRBJ1-1; no clear D. Trimming left V 1 base short and J 5 bases short, with 12 bases between. Germline V gene lookup returns CDR1 SGHKS and CDR2 YYEKEE (reference sequence). The CDR3 totals 14 residues. The DNA for the CDR3 is TGTGCCAGCAGCTTGTCGGAGGTGGGAACTGAAGCTTTCTTT. Its translation: CASSLSEVGTEAFF.

This clonotype has a handful of counts. CDR3 in DNA: TGTGCCACCAGTGATCCGTACGAGCAGTACTTC. Translation: CATSDPYEQYF. The genes are TRBV24-1 and TRBJ2-5; D gene ambiguous. The J call may be wrong; the DNA end is better matched by TRBJ2-7. This CDR3 comprises 11 residues. Germline V CDR1 and CDR2: KGHDR, SFDVKD.

V is TRBV4-1 and J is TRBJ2-1, with 9 positions matching TRBD2. The CDR3 has 17 residues. The germline CDR1 and CDR2 sequences are MGHRA and YSYEKL. The J segment lost 7 bases and the V segment lost 4 bases, leaving 14 bases of the junction unmatched. The CDR3 is CASSLIRAGGPGNEQFF. CDR3 sequence (DNA): TGCGCCAGCAGCCTGATCCGGGCGGGAGGGCCCGGAAATGAGCAGTTCTTC.

This clonotype showed up just a few times. This sequence joins TRBV4-3 and TRBJ1-6, with 9 bases matching TRBD1. The germline V gene encodes CDR1 LGHNA and CDR2 YSLEER. This CDR3 is 15 amino acids long. V trimming: 3 bases; J trimming: 7 bases; junction bases outside the gene matches: 4. This CDR3 reads CASSHGGQGNSPLHF. DNA for the CDR3: TGCGCCAGCAGCCACGGTGGACAGGGGAATTCACCCCTCCACTTT.

This clonotype occurred once. The rearrangement uses TRBV12-3 or TRBV12-4 and TRBJ2-7; TRBD1 matches 9 bases. The J segment lost 2 bases and the V segment lost 5 bases, leaving 10 bases of the junction unmatched. The CDR3 spans 16 residues. The CDR3 loop is CASSVSRDRVPYEQYF. CDR3 DNA sequence: TGTGCCAGCAGTGTCTCCCGGGACAGGGTCCCCTACGAGCAGTACTTC.

This chain uses TRBV12-3 or TRBV12-4 with TRBJ2-7, with 7 bases identical to TRBD1. The CDR3 is 15 residues long. V shed 5 bases, J shed 0 bases, and the junction held 7 bases outside the gene matches. DNA of the CDR3: TGTGCCAGCAGTGCCTCCGGGACAGCCTCCTACGAGCAGTACTTC. Translating gives CASSASGTASYEQYF.

This clonotype was observed a few times. The chain links TRBV7-2 to TRBJ2-5; D is unclear. The J call may be wrong; the DNA end is better matched by TRBJ2-1. CDR1 is SGHTA and CDR2 is FQGNSA in the germline V gene. There are 14 residues in the CDR3. CDR3 region: CASSLASSGHEQFF. As DNA, the CDR3 is TGTGCCAGCAGCTTAGCCTCGTCTGGGCATGAGCAGTTCTTC.

This clonotype turned up a few times. This chain links TRBV5-1 with TRBJ2-1, with 9 bases lining up with TRBD2. Germline V gene sequence: CDR1 SGHRS, CDR2 YFSETQ. V gave up 3 bases and J gave up 10 bases; unmatched junction bases: 5. This CDR3 region has 13 residues. The chain's CDR3 is CASSSRTSVEQFF. The CDR3 coding sequence is TGCGCCAGCAGCTCCCGGACTAGCGTCGAGCAGTTCTTC. Full variable domain (outside the CDR3, taken from reference TRBV5-1 and TRBJ2-1): KAGVTQTPRYLIKTRGQQVTLSCSPISGHRSVSWYQQTPGQGLQFLFEYFSETQRNKGNFPGRFSGRQFSNSRSEMNVSTLELGDSALYLCASSSRTSVEQFFGPGTRLTVL.

The chain uses TRBV29-1 and TRBJ1-1, with no clear D. CDR3 length: 13 residues. The germline V and J ends were trimmed by 1 base and 2 bases, with 8 bases remaining between them. From germline, CDR1 is SQVTM and CDR2 ANQGSEA. The CDR3 DNA reads TGCAGCGTTGAAGTGAGGGTTAACACTGAAGCTTTCTTT. Amino acids: CSVEVRVNTEAFF.

Points on this clonotype: At one end, the junction sequence differs from germline, possibly due to a read error. The rearrangement uses TRBV7-2 and TRBJ2-2; D is possibly TRBD2 (6 bases). CDR1 and CDR2 from the germline V gene are SGHTA and FQGNSA. The CDR3 spans 17 residues. The CDR3 spells CAGSLRGTGDRTGELFF. The CDR3 DNA follows: TGTGCCGGCAGCCTACGGGGAACGGGGGACCGGACCGGGGAGCTGTTTTTT. The complete variable domain, with remaining parts taken from reference TRBV7-2 and TRBJ2-2, reads GAGVSQSPSNKVTEKGKDVELRCDPISGHTALYWYRQSLGQGLEFLIYFQGNSAPDKSGLPSDRFSAERTGGSVSTLTIQRTQQEDSAVYLCAGSLRGTGDRTGELFFGEGSRLTVL.

The chain carries TRBV29-1 and TRBJ2-5; 16 bases are shared with TRBD2. The end of the DNA aligns better with TRBJ2-7, so the J call may be wrong. CDR3 length equals 15 residues. The germline CDR1 and CDR2 sequences are SQVTM and ANQGSEA. The chain's CDR3 is CSVAGTSGRGNEQYF. Written as DNA, the CDR3 is TGCAGCGTCGCTGGGACTAGCGGGAGGGGAAACGAGCAGTACTTC.

This clonotype turned up a few times. This chain joins TRBV3-1 and TRBJ2-3, with D perhaps being TRBD1 or TRBD2 (5 bases each). Trimming cost V 0 bases and J 5 bases, with 12 bases left between them. The CDR3 runs 15 residues. The V gene's germline CDR1 is LGHDT and CDR2 YNNKEL (reference sequence). The CDR3 DNA reads as TGTGCCAGCAGCCAAGACGGGGCCTCCATAGATACGCAGTATTTT. Translating it yields CASSQDGASIDTQYF.

The table lists this clonotype with a few counts. The chain uses TRBV12-3 or TRBV12-4 and TRBJ2-5, with D hard to call. The CDR3 loop spans 13 amino acids. V shed 3 bases and J shed 4 bases, with 9 bases lying between them. CDR3 bases: TGTGCCAGCAGTTTGAACGAAGCAGAGACCCAGTACTTC. Its translation is CASSLNEAETQYF.

V gene TRBV29-1 combines with J gene TRBJ1-2; a weak D match, TRBD1 (6 bases). Trimming took off 5 bases at V and 6 bases at J, with 22 bases between the two ends. The CDR3 spans 15 residues. The germline V gene has CDR1 SQVTM and CDR2 ANQGSEA. This chain's CDR3 is CSVHPLWGAEDGYTF. As DNA, the CDR3 is TGCAGCGTTCACCCATTGTGGGGGGCTGAGGATGGCTACACCTTC.

This clonotype turned up a few times. The chain carries TRBV27 and TRBJ1-2; D unresolved. V dropped 2 bases and J dropped 4 bases, with 8 bases sitting between them. The CDR3 sequence is 13 residues long. Germline V gene lookup returns CDR1 MNHEY and CDR2 SMNVEV (reference sequence). In DNA, the CDR3 is TGTGCCAGCAGTTTACATGGTTCCTATGGCTACACCTTC. Amino acid sequence: CASSLHGSYGYTF.

This sequence joins TRBV28 and TRBJ2-3, with TRBD2 matching 9 bases. Trimming removed 6 bases from V and 4 bases from J; junction bases left unmatched: 11. CDR3 length: 16 amino acids. Germline CDR1 reads MDHEN; CDR2 reads SYDVKM. The CDR3 bases are TGTGCCAGCAGCCCCGTAGCGGGAGCGGGGGCAGATACGCAGTATTTT. This sequence encodes CASSPVAGAGADTQYF.

This chain uses TRBV28 with TRBJ1-2; no firm D call. The CDR3 contains 13 residues. V shed 1 base and J shed 7 bases, with 10 bases lying between them. Germline V gene lookup returns CDR1 MDHEN and CDR2 SYDVKM. The CDR3 sequence is CASSLFLGTGYTF. The CDR3, as DNA: TGTGCCAGCAGTTTATTTTTAGGCACTGGCTACACCTTC.

This chain uses TRBV2 with TRBJ1-5; no firm D call. The CDR3 covers 14 residues. Trimming stripped 4 bases from V and 3 bases from J, with 10 bases between. CDR1 SNHLY and CDR2 FYNNEI come from the germline V gene. The CDR3 loop is CASSADWFNQPQHF. The DNA of the CDR3 is TGTGCCAGCAGTGCTGACTGGTTCAATCAGCCCCAGCATTTT.

This clonotype was counted only a few times. The chain combines TRBV10-3 with TRBJ2-1; a weak D match, TRBD1 (7 bases). The CDR3 sequence is 15 residues long. V was shortened by 8 bases and J by 2 bases, with 16 bases between the two germline ends. Germline CDR1 is ENHRY and CDR2 is SYGVKD. DNA for the CDR3: TGTGCCATCGCCTTGGGGGGACAGACCTACAATGAGCAGTTCTTC. This codes for CAIALGGQTYNEQFF.

This clonotype was seen a handful of times. J is TRBJ2-5 and V is TRBV9; 8 positions agree with TRBD2. Trimming at V came to 0 bases and at J to 4 bases, leaving 5 bases not matched to a gene. The CDR3 consists of 15 residues. Germline values: CDR1 SGDLS, CDR2 YYNGEE. CDR3 sequence: CASSVGGGGIETQYF. The CDR3 coding sequence is TGTGCCAGCAGCGTAGGAGGCGGGGGGATAGAGACCCAGTACTTC.